Following are 10 T cell receptor beta chains from one sample sequenced in a study of blood T cell repertoires in COVID-19. Sequencing used immunoSEQ multiplex PCR; TCRdb keeps in-frame clones, though not all of them. The sample has approximately 310,000 clones, approximately 85% seen once. Specimen: PBMCs or T cells enriched from blood (not recorded which). The source is a man aged 25-45 years who had recovered from COVID-19.

The gene calls are TRBV29-1 and TRBJ2-1; 9 bases are a match to TRBD1. Germline V gene sequence: CDR1 SQVTM, CDR2 ANQGSEA. There are 17 residues in the CDR3. Germline trimming cut 5 bases from V and 6 bases from J; bases unmatched to any gene: 17. This CDR3 reads CSVYFNRRDRESNEQFF. Here the CDR3 DNA reads TGCAGCGTTTACTTCAACAGGAGGGACAGGGAAAGCAATGAGCAGTTCTTC.

J is TRBJ2-1 and V is TRBV15; D may be TRBD1 (6 bases). The germline V and J ends were trimmed by 2 bases and 9 bases, with 17 bases remaining between them. Per the germline V gene, CDR1 is LNHNV and CDR2 is YYDKDF (reference sequence). The CDR3 is 15 amino acids. The CDR3 reads CATSRRGGPIGEQFF. The CDR3 DNA reads as TGTGCCACCAGCAGAAGAGGGGGACCTATAGGTGAGCAGTTCTTC.

This CDR3 reads CASCGLEVNEQFF. The CDR3 DNA reads TGTGCCAGCTGTGGACTAGAGGTCAATGAGCAGTTCTTC. The rearrangement links TRBV2 to TRBJ2-1; TRBD2 matches at 7 bases. V was pared by 8 bases and J by 6 bases, with 7 bases of the junction left unmatched. The CDR3 runs to 13 residues. CDR1 is SNHLY and CDR2 is FYNNEI in the germline V gene.

This clone appeared once. The chain joins TRBV2 to TRBJ2-1; the D gene is possibly TRBD1 (6 bases). This CDR3 is 15 amino acids long. Between the trimmed V and J ends, which lost 8 bases and 7 bases, there was a span of 21 bases. CDR1 SNHLY and CDR2 FYNNEI come from the germline V gene. The CDR3 spells CASADEDLGGNEQFF. The CDR3 DNA is TGTGCCAGCGCAGACGAAGATCTAGGGGGAAATGAGCAGTTCTTC.

The chain couples TRBV4-3 to TRBJ1-4; TRBD1 matches 7 bases. Germline trimming cut 2 bases from V and 9 bases from J; bases unmatched to any gene: 12. The germline V gene has CDR1 LGHNA and CDR2 YSLEER. The CDR3 covers 16 residues. The CDR3 region is CASSQRHRQGGKKLFF. CDR3 bases: TGCGCCAGCAGCCAACGTCACAGACAGGGTGGGAAAAAACTGTTTTTT.

As DNA, the CDR3 is TGTGCCAGCAGCCGACAGGGTGGGACCGGGGAGCTGTTTTTT. Its protein product is CASSRQGGTGELFF. The chain couples TRBV7-9 to TRBJ2-2; 7 nucleotides line up with TRBD1. V was clipped by 5 bases and J by 5 bases; unmatched bases: 5. Germline assignment: CDR1 SEHNR and CDR2 FQNEAQ (reference sequence). The CDR3 contains 14 residues.

V and J are TRBV21-1 and TRBJ1-1. TRBV21-1 counts as a pseudogene. This CDR3 has 13 residues. CDR3 DNA: TGTGCCAGCAGCAGAATAGAGAGCACTGAAGCTTTCTTT. This encodes CASSRIESTEAFF.

Only one count was recorded for this clone. CDR3 bases: TGCAGCGTTAAGCCAGGGGAGAACATTCAGTACTTC. Translating gives CSVKPGENIQYF. The V and J genes are TRBV29-1 and TRBJ2-4, with D perhaps matching TRBD1 (6 bases). The V end was cut by 5 bases, the J end by 7 bases, with 12 bases between. Germline V gene data show CDR1 as SQVTM and CDR2 as ANQGSEA. This CDR3 region has 12 residues. Looking up the rest from reference TRBV29-1 and TRBJ2-4 gives the full variable domain: SAVISQKPSRDICQRGTSLTIQCQVDSQVTMMFWYRQQPGQSLTLIATANQGSEATYESGFVIDKFPISRPNLTFSTLTVSNMSPEDSSIYLCSVKPGENIQYFGAGTRLSVL.

The chain employs TRBV4-2 and TRBJ1-5; 9 bases agree with TRBD1. The CDR3 consists of 14 residues. Germline lookup yields CDR1 LGHNA and CDR2 YNFKEQ. With V trimmed by 3 bases and J by 8 bases, 5 bases remained unmatched. The CDR3 spells CASSHGQGTEPQHF. DNA for the CDR3: TGTGCCAGCAGCCACGGACAGGGGACGGAGCCCCAGCATTTT.

The chain has TRBV24-1 and TRBJ1-1, with D unresolved. Germline CDR1 and CDR2: KGHDR and SFDVKD. Trimming left V 9 bases short and J 3 bases short, with 13 bases between. The CDR3 has 13 residues. In DNA, the CDR3 is TGTGCCACCCGGAGCAATCTGGACACTGAAGCTTTCTTT. Translating gives CATRSNLDTEAFF.